This T cell receptor (beta chain) was observed in a study of cytomegalovirus exposure and HLA in healthy donors. Findings of the study overall: Later, an analysis found that TCR clusters from the first cohort tended to co-occur in the roughly 120 validation repertoires.

Germline V CDR1 and CDR2: MNHEY, SMNVEV (reference sequence). V lost 3 bases and J lost 3; bases outside the gene matches: 4. CDR3 length equals 15 residues. Profiling relied on immunoSEQ multiplex PCR, and the TCRdb table lists in-frame clones only, not all of them. The sample shows about 250,000 clones, about 90% of them seen only once. This clone has a single count. Its antigen is currently unknown. The origin of this receptor is a man aged 18 to 30 in good health and CMV-seropositive. Sequenced: PBMCs. The chain joins TRBV27 to TRBJ2-5; TRBD2 matches 10 bases. The CDR3 coding sequence is TGTGCCAGCAGTTTCAGCGGGAGGGCCGAAGAGACCCAGTACTTC. Translating it yields CASSFSGRAEETQYF.